Shown below are 10 T cell receptor beta chains from a single sample sequenced in a study of shared clonotypes between healthy human individuals. Method: immunoSEQ multiplex PCR; TCRdb's copy keeps in-frame clones and lacks some. The sample has 2,100,000 or so clones, approximately 94% seen once. Sequences were obtained from naive CD4+ T cells sorted from blood. The subset is: CD45RA+ positively selected. These receptors were collected from a man aged 18-30 years in good health.

This clone has a single count. The chain recombines TRBV15 with TRBJ1-2; TRBD1 agrees at 8 bases. The V and J ends lost 3 bases and 5 bases, in that order; junction bases with no gene match: 5. Germline V CDR1 and CDR2: LNHNV, YYDKDF (reference sequence). This CDR3 has 14 residues. CDR3 loop: CATSRDRVRYGYTF. The CDR3 DNA follows: TGTGCCACCAGCAGGGACAGGGTACGGTATGGCTACACCTTC.

The chain joins TRBV30 to TRBJ2-4; 7 bases align to TRBD2. Looked up from germline, CDR1 is GTSNPN and CDR2 is SVGIG (reference sequence). This CDR3 is built from 13 residues. J lost 12 bases, V lost 2 bases, and 10 bases had no gene match. The CDR3 loop reads CAWSPTSERNQYF. The CDR3 DNA reads TGTGCCTGGAGTCCAACTAGCGAACGGAATCAGTACTTC.

As regards this clone: Other DNA sequences in the sample encode the same CDR3. V gene TRBV3-1 (or the pseudogene TRBV3-2) combines with J gene TRBJ2-5; D is uncertain. Germline lookup yields CDR1 LGHDT and CDR2 YNNKEL (reference sequence). V was clipped by 8 bases and J by 5 bases, with 3 bases between them. The CDR3 has 9 residues. CDR3 in amino acids: CASGETQYF. Written as DNA, the CDR3 is TGTGCCAGCGGCGAGACCCAGTACTTC.

This chain links TRBV19 with TRBJ2-3, with 9 bases matching TRBD1. CDR3 length equals 15 residues. V was clipped by 6 bases and J by 4 bases; unmatched bases: 8. Germline assignment: CDR1 LNHDA and CDR2 SQIVND (reference sequence). The CDR3 protein is CASSHGTGMADTQYF. The CDR3, as DNA: TGTGCCAGTAGCCACGGGACAGGGATGGCAGATACGCAGTATTTT.

This clone is a singleton in its sample. The chain has TRBV6-6 and TRBJ2-7, with 10 bases identical to TRBD1. With V trimmed by 0 bases and J by 3 bases, 5 bases remained unmatched. CDR1 MNHNY and CDR2 SVGAGI come from the germline V gene (reference sequence). This CDR3 is built from 16 residues. CDR3 sequence: CASSYSGQGGHYEQYF. The CDR3, as DNA: TGTGCCAGCAGTTACTCAGGACAGGGGGGACACTACGAGCAGTACTTC.

The chain couples TRBV4-3 to TRBJ2-1, with 9 bases fitting TRBD2. This CDR3 spans 14 amino acids. Trimming at V came to 8 bases and at J to 4 bases, leaving 6 bases not matched to a gene. Germline lookup yields CDR1 LGHNA and CDR2 YSLEER. CDR3 protein: CASGTAGGYNEQFF. CDR3 nucleotides: TGCGCCAGCGGTACGGCGGGGGGGTACAATGAGCAGTTCTTC.

This clone was detected once. The V call is TRBV18, the J call TRBJ1-5; possible D gene TRBD1, 6 bases. CDR1 is KGHSH and CDR2 is LQKENI in the germline V gene. The CDR3 has 14 amino acids. The ends were cut back, 6 bases at V and 3 bases at J, with 12 bases in the middle. In DNA form, the CDR3 reads TGTGCCAGCTCTAACGGACAGAACAATCAGCCCCAGCATTTT. Protein product: CASSNGQNNQPQHF.

The chain is built from TRBV2 and TRBJ2-3, with D possibly matching TRBD2 (6 bases). Germline CDR1 is SNHLY and CDR2 is FYNNEI. V dropped 5 bases and J dropped 5 bases, with 14 bases sitting between them. This CDR3 has 14 amino acids. CDR3 nucleotide sequence: TGTGCCAGCAGTTCCCGAGCGGGTGGAGATACGCAGTATTTT. Residues: CASSSRAGGDTQYF. Full variable domain (remainder filled in from reference TRBV2 and TRBJ2-3): EPEVTQTPSHQVTQMGQEVILRCVPISNHLYFYWYRQILGQKVEFLVSFYNNEISEKSEIFDDQFSVERPDGSNFTLKIRSTKLEDSAMYFCASSSRAGGDTQYFGPGTRLTVL.

J is TRBJ1-6 and V is TRBV6-1; 12 bases are a match to TRBD1. Germline V gene data show CDR1 as MNHNS and CDR2 as SASEGT. This CDR3 comprises 18 residues. The J segment lost 0 bases and the V segment lost 2 bases, leaving 2 bases of the junction unmatched. CDR3: CASSEKGQGASYNSPLHF. CDR3 nucleotides: TGTGCCAGCAGTGAAAAGGGACAGGGGGCCTCCTATAATTCACCCCTCCACTTT.

This chain uses TRBV20-1 with TRBJ2-7; D gene uncertain. Germline values: CDR1 DFQATT, CDR2 SNEGSKA (reference sequence). V was trimmed by 5 bases and J by 2 bases, leaving 7 bases between them. The CDR3 contains 11 residues. CDR3 amino acids: CSAPLTYEQYF. The CDR3 nucleotides are TGCAGTGCTCCCCTCACCTACGAGCAGTACTTC.